The T cell receptor beta chain under discussion was sequenced for a study of siplizumab effects on memory and regulatory T cells. V was pared by 0 bases and J by 8 bases, with 11 bases between. Germline lookup yields CDR1 SGDLS and CDR2 YYNGEE. The CDR3 is 13 amino acids. On this clone itself: The antigen remains unidentified.

Some clones are missing from TCRdb's copy, which holds only in-frame ones; the method was immunoSEQ multiplex PCR. The sample has 90,000 to 120,000 clones; approximately 94% are singletons. Whole-study findings and limits: Memory T cells appeared less diverse than naive cells, which seemed to contribute substantially to alloresponse. Few alloreactive clones mapped to unstimulated subsets.

The chain joins TRBV9 to TRBJ2-5; D might be TRBD2 (5 bases). The receptor comes from a human donor in good health. Sequencing was carried out using Tregs sorted from blood. In DNA form, the CDR3 reads TGTGCCAGCAGCGTAGGTGGTAGCGCTACCCAGTACTTC. Protein product: CASSVGGSATQYF.